These T cell receptor beta chains were read from a single sample in a study of TIL therapy for anti-PD-1-resistant metastatic lung cancer. Assay: immunoSEQ multiplex PCR; the TCRdb copy retains only in-frame clones and omits some. This sample has approximately 60,000 clones, with around four fifths found just once. The sequences come from blood, collected at baseline. The receptors here all came from a person between 25 and 79 years old with non-small cell lung cancer. Each CDR3 is given with its conserved first and last residue.

v_call: TRBV5-8; j_call: TRBJ2-3; cdr3_aa: CASSLGFWESTDTQYF
v_call: TRBV7-8; j_call: TRBJ2-7; cdr3_aa: CASSPDILYEQYF
v_call: TRBV7-9; j_call: TRBJ1-1; cdr3_aa: CASSSPTGMNTEAFF
v_call: TRBV4-2; j_call: TRBJ1-3; cdr3_aa: CASSQVGRGGTIYF
v_call: TRBV15; j_call: TRBJ2-3; cdr3_aa: CATSRDRADTQYF
v_call: TRBV27; j_call: TRBJ2-5; cdr3_aa: CASSFGGLQETQYF
v_call: TRBV28; j_call: TRBJ2-4; cdr3_aa: CASSLLPGGGRGIQYF
v_call: TRBV28; j_call: TRBJ2-1; cdr3_aa: CASSKGPNEQFF
v_call: TRBV7-9; j_call: TRBJ1-2; cdr3_aa: CASSLGGRGYGYTF
v_call: TRBV5-6; j_call: TRBJ2-5; cdr3_aa: CASSFWDRDQETQYF
v_call: TRBV7-6; j_call: TRBJ2-7; cdr3_aa: CASSLSPGYEQYF
v_call: TRBV6-2/TRBV6-3; j_call: TRBJ1-1; cdr3_aa: CASSYPGVAGTGAYEAFF
v_call: TRBV6-2/TRBV6-3; j_call: TRBJ1-6; cdr3_aa: CASSYLGLNSPLHF
v_call: TRBV7-2; j_call: TRBJ1-2; cdr3_aa: CASSPYEGLGYTF
v_call: TRBV2; j_call: TRBJ1-1; cdr3_aa: CASREREGDTEAFF
v_call: TRBV6-6; j_call: TRBJ1-5; cdr3_aa: CASSSQELSNQPQHF
v_call: TRBV30; j_call: TRBJ2-4; cdr3_aa: CAWSGGGLAKNIQYF
v_call: TRBV3-1/TRBV3-2; j_call: TRBJ1-5; cdr3_aa: CASSLTTGPWQPQHF
v_call: TRBV5-8; j_call: TRBJ2-7; cdr3_aa: CASSDRDTLSYEQYF
v_call: TRBV19; j_call: TRBJ2-6; cdr3_aa: CASMDRQLPGANVLTF
v_call: TRBV4-1; j_call: TRBJ2-7; cdr3_aa: CASSRGTSGLYEQYF
v_call: TRBV6-6; j_call: TRBJ2-4; cdr3_aa: CASSYSRDIQYF
v_call: TRBV7-8; j_call: TRBJ1-3; cdr3_aa: CASSRRGQKAGNTIYF
v_call: TRBV3-1/TRBV3-2; j_call: TRBJ1-2; cdr3_aa: CASSRSEGAGYTF
v_call: TRBV12-3/TRBV12-4; j_call: TRBJ2-1; cdr3_aa: CASSSGQPNEQFF
v_call: TRBV11-2; j_call: TRBJ2-3; cdr3_aa: CASSATYSSTDTQYF
v_call: TRBV30; j_call: TRBJ2-1; cdr3_aa: CAWSVAADLGRGQFF
v_call: TRBV9; j_call: TRBJ2-1; cdr3_aa: CASSVVLGATEQFF